Listed below are T cell receptor beta chains from one sample, sequenced in a study of blood T cells in healthy people across ages. TCRdb used MiXCR to reprocess the 5' RACE reads, holding one entry per CDR3 protein. The sample holds 650,000 to 1,000,000 distinct CDR3 sequences, under 40% seen once. Sequencing input: blood. The receptor set was obtained from a man aged 18 to 30 in good health. Both conserved end residues are part of each CDR3. D genes are given only for firm matches. Where a row states a size, it is once, few, many or the class of an expanded clone; other rows omit it.

>TRBD1|TRBV12-3/TRBV12-4|TRBJ2-3|many
CASSLSQGAADTQYF
TGTGCCAGCAGTTTGTCGCAGGGGGCCGCAGATACGCAGTATTTT
>TRBD1|TRBV2|TRBJ1-2|.
CASSETRDRVGYGYTF
TGTGCCAGCAGTGAGACTCGGGACAGGGTGGGTTATGGCTACACCTTC
>.|TRBV14|TRBJ2-3|few
CASSRRGQDTQYF
TGTGCCAGCAGCCGCCGGGGGCAGGATACGCAGTATTTT
>TRBD1|TRBV14|TRBJ1-4|.
CASSPGGFDEKLFF
TGTGCCAGCAGCCCAGGGGGCTTTGATGAAAAACTGTTTTTT
>TRBD1|TRBV12-3/TRBV12-4|TRBJ2-1|.
CASSRMGQGYNEQFF
TGTGCAAGCAGCCGAATGGGACAGGGATACAATGAGCAGTTCTTC
>.|TRBV29-1|TRBJ2-3|.
CSASSEATQYF
TGCAGCGCCTCTAGTGAAGCTACGCAGTATTTT
>.|TRBV11-2|TRBJ1-2|.
CSSSSRTDGYTF
TGTTCCAGCAGCTCCCGGACAGACGGCTACACCTTC
>.|TRBV6-2/TRBV6-3|TRBJ2-1|.
CASSFSGTQETQFF
TGTGCCAGCAGTTTCTCCGGGACCCAAGAGACCCAGTTCTTC
>TRBD1|TRBV10-3|TRBJ1-1|.
CAISWTGNTEAFF
TGTGCCATCAGTTGGACAGGAAACACTGAAGCTTTCTTT
>.|TRBV5-1|TRBJ2-2|.
CASSLNGERNTGELFF
TGCGCCAGCAGCTTGAATGGGGAACGGAACACCGGGGAGCTGTTTTTT
>.|TRBV5-5|TRBJ2-7|few
CASSFQTGSYEQYF
TGTGCCAGCAGCTTCCAGACAGGCTCCTACGAGCAGTACTTC
>TRBD2|TRBV6-2/TRBV6-3|TRBJ2-1|few
CASIPGLAGGNEQFF
TGTGCCAGCATCCCGGGACTAGCGGGGGGCAATGAGCAGTTCTTC
>.|TRBV6-4|TRBJ2-4|.
CASSDPIRVSKNIQYF
TGTGCCAGCAGTGACCCGATCCGGGTTTCCAAAAACATTCAGTACTTC
>.|TRBV20-1|TRBJ1-6|.
CSARVMGQNNSPLHF
TGCAGTGCTAGAGTTATGGGACAAAATAATTCACCCCTCCACTTT
>TRBD1|TRBV5-6|TRBJ2-7|few
CASSRPGGYEQYF
TGTGCCAGCAGCCGACCAGGGGGATACGAGCAGTACTTC
>.|TRBV6-6|TRBJ2-7|few
CASSEGYNEQYF
TGTGCCAGCAGTGAGGGCTACAATGAGCAGTACTTC
>TRBD1|TRBV20-1|TRBJ2-7|.
CSARAQRQGGYEQYF
TGCAGTGCTAGAGCCCAAAGACAGGGCGGCTACGAGCAGTACTTC
>.|TRBV3-1|TRBJ2-3|.
CASSQTPGFRTDTQYF
TGTGCCAGCAGCCAAACCCCGGGGTTTCGCACAGATACGCAGTATTTT
>TRBD1|TRBV4-3|TRBJ2-5|.
CASSQENTGIGTGQGTQYF
TGCGCCAGCAGCCAAGAAAATACTGGGATCGGGACAGGCCAAGGGACCCAGTACTTC
>.|TRBV5-5|TRBJ1-2|few
CASSLSQVLLNGYTF
TGTGCCAGCAGCTTGTCGCAGGTCTTACTGAATGGCTACACCTTC
>.|TRBV10-3|TRBJ2-7|many
CAISEGTAGRSYEQYF
TGTGCCATCAGTGAGGGGACCGCCGGAAGGTCCTACGAGCAGTACTTC
>TRBD1|TRBV20-1|TRBJ1-2|.
CSANIPGAVVQGAGGYTF
TGCAGTGCTAACATACCGGGGGCTGTTGTACAGGGGGCTGGTGGCTACACCTTC
>.|TRBV5-5|TRBJ2-3|.
CASSPVGGGTDTQYF
TGTGCCAGCAGCCCGGTGGGCGGGGGCACAGATACGCAGTATTTT
>.|TRBV12-3/TRBV12-4|TRBJ2-7|.
CASSYMGLTGEQYF
TGTGCCAGCAGTTATATGGGTCTTACGGGCGAGCAGTACTTC
>TRBD2|TRBV7-2|TRBJ2-1|.
CASSSLGTSASLWQFF
TGTGCCAGCAGCTCCCTAGGGACTAGTGCCTCCCTTTGGCAGTTCTTC
>.|TRBV6-1|TRBJ2-3|many
CASSGGYTDTQYF
TGTGCCAGCAGTGGCGGGTACACAGATACGCAGTATTTT
>.|TRBV20-1|TRBJ1-6|few
CSARDIGAGNSPLHF
TGCAGTGCTAGAGATATAGGGGCTGGCAATTCACCCCTCCACTTT
>TRBD1|TRBV10-3|TRBJ2-6|many
CAISRTGTGANVLTF
TGTGCCATCAGCAGGACAGGGACTGGGGCCAACGTCCTGACTTTC
>.|TRBV9|TRBJ1-5|.
CASSEGTSNQPQHF
TGTGCCAGCAGCGAGGGCACTAGCAATCAGCCCCAGCATTTT
>.|TRBV5-1|TRBJ1-1|.
CASFGTGTFGNTEAFF
TGCGCCTCCTTCGGCACAGGGACCTTCGGGAACACTGAAGCTTTCTTT
>.|TRBV4-2|TRBJ2-3|many
CASSQETGGNTDTQYF
TGTGCCAGCAGCCAAGAAACCGGGGGCAACACAGATACGCAGTATTTT
>TRBD2|TRBV5-1|TRBJ2-1|few
CASSSLPRGLAGGQQFF
TGCGCCAGCAGCTCACTGCCACGCGGACTAGCGGGGGGGCAGCAGTTCTTC
>.|TRBV9|TRBJ1-2|.
CASSVGLDYGYTF
TGTGCCAGCAGCGTAGGCCTGGACTATGGCTACACCTTC
>.|TRBV4-1|TRBJ2-5|.
CASSRTTWEETQYF
TGCGCCAGCAGCCGAACAACCTGGGAAGAGACCCAGTACTTC
>TRBD1|TRBV4-1|TRBJ1-2|.
CASSSKTGGLRGYTF
TGCGCCAGCAGCTCCAAAACAGGGGGCCTGAGGGGCTACACCTTC
>TRBD1|TRBV6-5|TRBJ2-3|.
CASSYQGAGDTQYF
TGTGCCAGCAGTTACCAGGGGGCGGGAGATACGCAGTATTTT
>TRBD2|TRBV20-1|TRBJ2-3|.
CSARASGGLADTQYF
TGCAGTGCTAGAGCTAGCGGGGGTCTGGCAGATACGCAGTATTTT
>.|TRBV12-3/TRBV12-4|TRBJ2-7|many
CASSHLPASYEQYF
TGTGCCAGCAGCCATTTACCCGCCTCCTACGAGCAGTACTTC
>TRBD1|TRBV29-1|TRBJ2-3|many
CSVEGRGSPDTQYF
TGCAGCGTTGAGGGCAGGGGGTCTCCAGATACGCAGTATTTT
>.|TRBV6-1|TRBJ2-3|.
CASSEWDVGYF
TGTGCCAGCAGTGAATGGGACGTGGGGTATTTT
>.|TRBV20-1|TRBJ2-7|many
CSAQLNYEQYF
TGCAGTGCCCAACTTAACTACGAGCAGTACTTC
>.|TRBV3-1|TRBJ2-3|many
CASSQDNRDSTDTQYF
TGTGCCAGCAGCCAAGATAACCGGGACAGCACAGATACGCAGTATTTT
>.|TRBV5-5|TRBJ2-1|many
CASSLEGVPYNEQFF
TGTGCCAGCAGCTTAGAGGGAGTCCCTTACAATGAGCAGTTCTTC
>.|TRBV5-1|TRBJ2-2|.
CASSMAGRTGELFF
TGCGCCAGCAGCATGGCTGGGCGCACCGGGGAGCTGTTTTTT
>.|TRBV28|TRBJ2-6|.
CAIRESGANVPTF
TGTGCCATACGTGAATCTGGGGCCAACGTCCCGACTTTC
>.|TRBV6-6|TRBJ1-4|few
CASSYSGGLGEKLFF
TGTGCCAGCAGTTACTCCGGGGGGCTTGGTGAAAAACTGTTTTTT
>TRBD1|TRBV24-1|TRBJ2-3|.
CATSVTGQGWADTQYF
TGTGCCACCAGTGTCACCGGACAGGGTTGGGCAGATACGCAGTATTTT
>.|TRBV29-1|TRBJ1-1|few
CSVVKNTEAFF
TGCAGCGTTGTCAAGAACACTGAAGCTTTCTTT
>TRBD1|TRBV20-1|TRBJ1-6|.
CSATLQGGGSPLHF
TGCAGTGCGACGTTACAGGGGGGTGGTTCACCCCTCCACTTT
>.|TRBV13|TRBJ1-2|few
CASSGSGTADNYGYTF
TGTGCCAGCAGCGGCTCCGGGACGGCTGACAACTATGGCTACACCTTC
>TRBD2|TRBV29-1|TRBJ2-1|.
CSVGSSGGRSYNEQFF
TGCAGCGTTGGCTCTAGCGGGGGCCGCTCCTACAATGAGCAGTTCTTC
>.|TRBV12-3/TRBV12-4|TRBJ1-2|.
CASSRTASYGYTF
TGTGCCAGCAGTAGGACAGCTTCATATGGCTACACCTTC
>TRBD2|TRBV12-3/TRBV12-4|TRBJ2-1|.
CASRRAGGRNEQFF
TGTGCCAGCAGGAGAGCGGGGGGTCGTAATGAGCAGTTCTTC
>TRBD2|TRBV29-1|TRBJ2-3|.
CSVALLAGQDTQYF
TGCAGCGTAGCGCTACTAGCGGGGCAAGATACGCAGTATTTT